Following are 30 T cell receptor beta chains from one sample sequenced in a study of T cells in Graves' hyperthyroidism and ophthalmopathy. RNA transcripts yielded amplified TCR beta CDR3 regions. First-round RT-PCR with HTBI primers amplified the TCR CDR3 region. TCRdb independently ran MiXCR on the multiplex PCR reads; one entry per CDR3 protein. The table records around 700,000 distinct CDR3 sequences, around 20% of them present only once. Sequenced: blood. The receptors originated from a woman aged 45-65 years with Graves' hyperthyroidism that later progressed to Graves' ophthalmopathy.

In its sample, this clonotype was seen a few times. This chain joins TRBV6-1 and TRBJ2-3, with TRBD2 identical over 9 bases. The CDR3 contains 19 residues. V lost 5 bases, J lost 0 bases, and 15 bases stayed unmatched. The V gene's germline CDR1 is MNHNS and CDR2 SASEGT. Written as DNA, the CDR3 is TGTGCCAGCAGTTACGCGGCTAGCGGGGACCGTGCTAGCACAGATACGCAGTATTTT. It translates to CASSYAASGDRASTDTQYF.

The chain is built from TRBV5-4 and TRBJ2-2, with D perhaps matching TRBD1 or TRBD2 (6 bases each). The CDR3 runs 15 residues. The V end was cut by 3 bases, the J end by 2 bases, with 11 bases between. Germline CDR1 is SGHNT and CDR2 is YYREEE (reference sequence). The CDR3 DNA reads TGTGCCAGCAGCTGGGGGGCAATCAACACCGGGGAGCTGTTTTTT. Its protein product is CASSWGAINTGELFF.

This chain connects TRBV7-8 to TRBJ1-3, with TRBD1 matching over 7 bases. The CDR3 has 16 residues. CDR1 and CDR2 from the germline V gene are SGHVS and FQNEAQ. Trimming cost V 2 bases and J 0 bases; bases outside gene matches: 4. The CDR3 DNA reads as TGTGCCAGCAGCTTATCGGGACAGAGCTCTGGAAACACCATATATTTT. The encoded protein is CASSLSGQSSGNTIYF.

The chain has TRBV7-9 and TRBJ1-4; weak D call: TRBD1 (5 bases). The CDR3 runs 14 residues. Germline assignment: CDR1 SEHNR and CDR2 FQNEAQ (reference sequence). V gave up 1 base and J gave up 8 bases, with 11 bases separating them. CDR3 protein: CASSLDDTGEKLFF. The CDR3 nucleotides are TGTGCCAGCAGCTTAGATGACACAGGCGAAAAACTGTTTTTT. Filled out from reference TRBV7-9 and TRBJ1-4, the complete variable domain reads DTGVSQNPRHKITKRGQNVTFRCDPISEHNRLYWYRQTLGQGPEFLTYFQNEAQLEKSRLLSDRFSAERPKGSFSTLEIQRTEQGDSAMYLCASSLDDTGEKLFFGSGTQLSVL.

This clonotype was counted many times. The chain combines TRBV12-3 or TRBV12-4 with TRBJ1-1; 7 positions agree with TRBD1. V gave up 4 bases and J gave up 3 bases; unmatched junction bases: 5. This CDR3 region has 14 residues. The CDR3 nucleotides are TGTGCCAGCAGTTCCAGGGGGTTGGACACTGAAGCTTTCTTT. Protein sequence: CASSSRGLDTEAFF.

The rearrangement links TRBV20-1 to TRBJ2-1; 10 nucleotides agree with TRBD2. This CDR3 is built from 14 residues. The junction had 1 base not matched to a gene; V was cut back by 0 bases and J by 5 bases. The germline V gene has CDR1 DFQATT and CDR2 SNEGSKA (reference sequence). The CDR3 spells CSARDTSGDNEQFF. CDR3 in DNA: TGCAGTGCTAGAGATACTAGCGGGGACAATGAGCAGTTCTTC.

V is TRBV6-1 and J is TRBJ1-2, with no clear D. Germline values: CDR1 MNHNS, CDR2 SASEGT. The V and J ends lost 6 bases and 8 bases respectively, with 16 bases between them. The CDR3 has 13 amino acids. This chain's CDR3 is CASSRAGTDGYTF. The CDR3 bases are TGTGCCAGCAGCCGGGCGGGCACGGACGGCTACACCTTC.

This clonotype was seen only a few times. Without the conserved terminal phenylalanine or tryptophan, this CDR3 likely stems from a read error. This CDR3 reads CSARTSGGRRETQYL. Written as DNA, the CDR3 is TGCAGTGCTAGAACTAGCGGGGGCAGACGAGAGACCCAGTACCTC. The chain carries TRBV20-1 and TRBJ2-5, with TRBD2 matching over 11 bases. Germline lookup yields CDR1 DFQATT and CDR2 SNEGSKA (reference sequence). J gave up 4 bases and V 2 bases, and 6 bases lay outside the gene matches. The CDR3 runs to 15 residues.

The chain carries TRBV5-1 and TRBJ1-3, with 7 bases matching TRBD1. The germline V gene encodes CDR1 SGHRS and CDR2 YFSETQ. The V segment lost 7 bases and the J segment 4 bases; nucleotides outside the gene matches: 14. The CDR3 has 16 residues. The CDR3 region is CASHTGTDLAGNTIYF. The CDR3 DNA sequence: TGCGCCAGCCACACCGGGACAGATCTTGCCGGAAACACCATATATTTT.

Ten or more counts support this clonotype. The CDR3 loop is CASSLGLAGANTGELFF. The CDR3 nucleotides read TGTGCCAGCAGCCTCGGACTAGCGGGGGCGAACACCGGGGAGCTGTTTTTT. The chain couples TRBV16 to TRBJ2-2; TRBD2 aligns across 13 bases. Germline CDR1 is KGHSY and CDR2 is FQNENV. The CDR3 spans 17 residues. The trim removed 4 bases at V and 0 bases at J, leaving 2 bases unmatched.

This clonotype was detected ten times or more. The chain links TRBV3-1 to TRBJ1-1, with 7 bases lining up with TRBD1. Germline V gene lookup returns CDR1 LGHDT and CDR2 YNNKEL (reference sequence). J lost 2 bases, V lost 2 bases, and 5 bases had no gene match. This CDR3 has 15 residues. This chain's CDR3 is CASSQTNRGNTEAFF. DNA for the CDR3: TGTGCCAGCAGCCAAACTAACAGGGGAAACACTGAAGCTTTCTTT.

This rearrangement joins TRBV11-2 to TRBJ1-2; possible D gene TRBD1, 5 bases. Germline loops: CDR1 SGHAT, CDR2 FQNNGV. The CDR3 consists of 15 residues. The V end was cut by 6 bases, the J end by 2 bases, with 16 bases between. CDR3 amino acids: CASSLRGAANYGYTF. DNA for the CDR3: TGTGCCAGCAGTTTGAGGGGCGCAGCCAACTATGGCTACACCTTC.

The chain carries TRBV19 and TRBJ2-1, with TRBD2 matching over 10 bases. The germline V gene encodes CDR1 LNHDA and CDR2 SQIVND (reference sequence). The junction had 10 bases not matched to a gene; V was cut back by 5 bases and J by 9 bases. This CDR3 spans 15 amino acids. DNA of the CDR3: TGTGCCAGTAGTGAAACCACTAGCGGGGACGGTGAGCAGTTCTTC. Residues: CASSETTSGDGEQFF.

This clonotype showed up just a few times. The V gene is TRBV27, the J gene TRBJ2-1, with TRBD2 as a possible D gene (6 bases). Trimming pared 4 bases from V and 3 bases from J, leaving 10 bases between. The germline V gene encodes CDR1 MNHEY and CDR2 SMNVEV (reference sequence). The CDR3 covers 14 residues. The CDR3 DNA reads as TGTGCCAGCAGTTACGGACTAAGCTACAATGAGCAGTTCTTC. This gives the protein CASSYGLSYNEQFF.

This chain links TRBV20-1 with TRBJ2-7; D unclear. The germline V gene encodes CDR1 DFQATT and CDR2 SNEGSKA (reference sequence). V lost 3 bases and J lost 2, with 8 bases in between. This CDR3 has 12 amino acids. The CDR3 nucleotides read TGCAGTGCTAGCGGGTCCCCCTACGAGCAGTACTTC. Translated: CSASGSPYEQYF.

The V gene is TRBV9, the J gene TRBJ1-2, with D unclear. The CDR3 consists of 15 residues. The germline V gene encodes CDR1 SGDLS and CDR2 YYNGEE. Trimming took off 0 bases at V and 4 bases at J, with 13 bases between the two ends. The CDR3 DNA reads as TGTGCCAGCAGCGTAGATAGCAGAGAGGCCTATGGCTACACCTTC. It specifies CASSVDSREAYGYTF.

This clonotype was seen a few times. The V and J genes are TRBV6-1 and TRBJ1-2; 7 bases agree with TRBD1. V lost 8 bases and J lost 6; bases outside the gene matches: 12. This CDR3 has 14 amino acids. The germline V gene encodes CDR1 MNHNS and CDR2 SASEGT. Here the CDR3 reads CASFPRQGIDGYTF. CDR3 nucleotides: TGTGCCAGCTTCCCGAGACAGGGTATCGATGGCTACACCTTC.

This clonotype was picked up many times. This chain links TRBV9 with TRBJ2-1, with D unresolved. Per the germline V gene, CDR1 is SGDLS and CDR2 is YYNGEE. Trimming removed 0 bases at V and 5 bases at J, with 9 bases between. There are 14 residues in the CDR3. CDR3 coding DNA: TGTGCCAGCAGCGTAGCCGGCGGAAACAATGAGCAGTTCTTC. Its protein is CASSVAGGNNEQFF.

V usage is TRBV28 and J usage is TRBJ1-6; 8 bases are shared with TRBD1. Trimming at V came to 8 bases and at J to 9 bases, leaving 6 bases not matched to a gene. This CDR3 comprises 13 residues. Germline values: CDR1 MDHEN, CDR2 SYDVKM. CDR3 amino acids: CASQGARGSPLHF. The CDR3 DNA is TGTGCCAGCCAGGGGGCGCGTGGTTCACCCCTCCACTTT.

This clonotype turned up a few times. This rearrangement joins TRBV20-1 to TRBJ2-5; TRBD2 agrees at 10 bases. V lost 0 bases, J lost 1 base, and 5 bases stayed unmatched. Germline CDR1 reads DFQATT; CDR2 reads SNEGSKA (reference sequence). CDR3 length equals 16 residues. The DNA of the CDR3 is TGCAGTGCTAGAGATGCGGAGCGGGGGGGCCAAGAGACCCAGTACTTC. This sequence encodes CSARDAERGGQETQYF.

In this sample, this clonotype turned up many times. The chain is built from TRBV24-1 and TRBJ2-5, with D possibly being TRBD1 or TRBD2 (5 bases each). The germline V gene encodes CDR1 KGHDR and CDR2 SFDVKD. Trimming pared 3 bases from V and 2 bases from J, leaving 12 bases between. The CDR3 contains 15 residues. The chain's CDR3 is CATSDRRDGQETQYF. As DNA, the CDR3 is TGTGCCACCAGTGATCGCCGGGACGGACAAGAGACCCAGTACTTC.

CDR3 nucleotide sequence: TGCGCCAGCAGCTCGGAGGTGAACACCGGGGAGCTGTTTTTT. It encodes CASSSEVNTGELFF. The chain links TRBV5-1 to TRBJ2-2; a weak D match, TRBD2 (5 bases). Trimming took 3 bases from V and 1 from J, leaving 7 bases between them. The CDR3 is made up of 14 amino acids. The germline CDR1 and CDR2 sequences are SGHRS and YFSETQ.

This clonotype was observed at least ten times. The V call is TRBV20-1, the J call TRBJ2-1; the D is unclear. Germline V gene lookup returns CDR1 DFQATT and CDR2 SNEGSKA (reference sequence). The V end lost 3 bases, the J end lost 6 bases, and 6 bases lay between the germline ends. The CDR3 extends over 11 amino acids. For the CDR3, the DNA is TGCAGTGCTAGGATCCCCAATGAGCAGTTCTTC. Translation: CSARIPNEQFF.

This chain joins TRBV5-4 and TRBJ2-4; 10 positions match TRBD2. The junction had 4 bases not matched to a gene; V was cut back by 3 bases and J by 1 base. The CDR3 is 16 amino acids. CDR1 SGHNT and CDR2 YYREEE come from the germline V gene (reference sequence). The CDR3 reads CASSSLAGKAKNIQYF. The CDR3, as DNA: TGTGCCAGCAGCTCACTAGCGGGGAAGGCCAAAAACATTCAGTACTTC.

A remark on this clonotype: A read error may account for a junction end that differs from germline. V gene TRBV6-1 combines with J gene TRBJ1-1; 8 nucleotides line up with TRBD1. The CDR3 runs to 15 residues. Germline V gene sequence: CDR1 MNHNS, CDR2 SASEGT. In DNA, the CDR3 is TGTGCCAGCAGTGAAGAGGGACAGGCGAACACTGATGCTTTCTTT. As protein: CASSEEGQANTDAFF.

This clonotype was counted at least ten times. This chain connects TRBV27 to TRBJ1-4, with a possible D match to TRBD1 (5 bases). The CDR3 length is 16 residues. V shed 5 bases and J shed 12 bases, with 25 bases lying between them. From germline, CDR1 is MNHEY and CDR2 SMNVEV (reference sequence). Here the CDR3 DNA reads TGTGCCAGCAGTCCCATAAGGGGACTTGTGGTAGAACAACTGTTTTTT. Amino acids: CASSPIRGLVVEQLFF.

V gene TRBV19 combines with J gene TRBJ1-1; D is unresolved. This CDR3 comprises 15 residues. Per the germline V gene, CDR1 is LNHDA and CDR2 is SQIVND (reference sequence). The V gene lost 7 bases and the J gene lost 0 bases, with 15 bases spanning the gap. This chain's CDR3 is CASTRLVGMNTEAFF. CDR3 sequence (DNA): TGTGCCAGTACGCGATTGGTCGGGATGAACACTGAAGCTTTCTTT.

J is TRBJ2-7 and V is TRBV3-1, with 7 bases fitting TRBD2. Unmatched junction bases numbered 7, after V lost 2 bases and J lost 3 bases. The CDR3 contains 15 residues. Germline CDR1 and CDR2: LGHDT and YNNKEL (reference sequence). In DNA, the CDR3 is TGTGCCAGCAGCCAAACCCTAGCGGAGATCTACGAGCAGTACTTC. It translates to CASSQTLAEIYEQYF.

The J gene is TRBJ2-5, the V gene TRBV7-2, with TRBD2 identical over 10 bases. The germline V gene has CDR1 SGHTA and CDR2 FQGNSA. CDR3 size: 13 residues. The V gene end was trimmed by 7 bases and the J gene end by 13 bases; junction bases not matched to a gene: 12. DNA for the CDR3: TGTGCCAGCACTCTCAGGCAGCGGGGGGGGTGGTACTTC. This translates into CASTLRQRGGWYF.

This clonotype was seen just once. The V gene is TRBV6-8, the J gene TRBJ2-4, with TRBD1 matching over 7 bases. Germline CDR1 MNHGY, CDR2 SAAAGT. Trimming at V came to 6 bases and at J to 2 bases, leaving 10 bases not matched to a gene. The CDR3 totals 16 residues. CDR3: CASSPDRAESKNIQYF. CDR3 bases: TGTGCCAGCAGCCCCGACAGGGCCGAATCCAAAAACATTCAGTACTTC.